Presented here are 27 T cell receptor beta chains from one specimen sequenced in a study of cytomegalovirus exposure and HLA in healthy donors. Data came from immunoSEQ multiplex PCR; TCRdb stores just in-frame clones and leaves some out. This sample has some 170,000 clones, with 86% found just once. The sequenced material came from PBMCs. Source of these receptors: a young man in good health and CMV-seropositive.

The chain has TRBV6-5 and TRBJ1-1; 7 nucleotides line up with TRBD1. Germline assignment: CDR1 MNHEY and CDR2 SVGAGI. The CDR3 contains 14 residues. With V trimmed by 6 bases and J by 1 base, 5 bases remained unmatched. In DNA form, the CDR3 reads TGTGCCAGCAGGTCAGGGGGGAGGAACACTGAAGCTTTCTTT. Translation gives CASRSGGRNTEAFF.

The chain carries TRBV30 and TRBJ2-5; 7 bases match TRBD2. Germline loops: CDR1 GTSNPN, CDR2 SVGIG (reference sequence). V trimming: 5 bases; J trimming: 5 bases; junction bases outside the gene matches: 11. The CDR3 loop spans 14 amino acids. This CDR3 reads CAWGDYGGVETQYF. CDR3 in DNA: TGTGCCTGGGGGGACTATGGGGGGGTTGAGACCCAGTACTTC.

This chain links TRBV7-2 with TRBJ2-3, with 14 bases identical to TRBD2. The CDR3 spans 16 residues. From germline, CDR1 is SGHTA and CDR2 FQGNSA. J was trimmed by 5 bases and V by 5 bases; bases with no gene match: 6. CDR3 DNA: TGTGCCAGCAGCAGAAGGACTAGCGGGAGGAGAGATACGCAGTATTTT. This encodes CASSRRTSGRRDTQYF.

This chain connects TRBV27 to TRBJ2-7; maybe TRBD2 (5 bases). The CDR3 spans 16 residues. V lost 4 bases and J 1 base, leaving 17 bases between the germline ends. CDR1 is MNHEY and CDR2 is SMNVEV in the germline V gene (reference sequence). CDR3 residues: CASSSITRLRSYEQYF. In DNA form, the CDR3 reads TGTGCCAGCAGTTCTATTACTAGATTGCGTTCCTACGAGCAGTACTTC.

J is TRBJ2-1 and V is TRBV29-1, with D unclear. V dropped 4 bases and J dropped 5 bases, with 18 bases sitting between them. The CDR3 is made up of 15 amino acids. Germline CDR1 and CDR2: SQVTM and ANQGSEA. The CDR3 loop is CSVAPTRRLNNEQFF. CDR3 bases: TGCAGCGTTGCGCCGACACGGCGCCTGAACAATGAGCAGTTCTTC.

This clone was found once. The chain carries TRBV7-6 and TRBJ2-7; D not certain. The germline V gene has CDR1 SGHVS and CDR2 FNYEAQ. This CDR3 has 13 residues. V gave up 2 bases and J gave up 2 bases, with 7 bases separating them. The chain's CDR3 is CASSLSSTYEQYF. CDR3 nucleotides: TGTGCCAGCAGCTTAAGTTCTACCTACGAGCAGTACTTC.

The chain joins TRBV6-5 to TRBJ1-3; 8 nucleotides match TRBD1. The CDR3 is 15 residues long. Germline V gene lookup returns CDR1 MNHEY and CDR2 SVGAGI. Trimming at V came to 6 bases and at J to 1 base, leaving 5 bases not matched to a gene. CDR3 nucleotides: TGTGCCAGCAGCTATGGGACAGGATCTGGAAACACCATATATTTT. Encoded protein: CASSYGTGSGNTIYF.

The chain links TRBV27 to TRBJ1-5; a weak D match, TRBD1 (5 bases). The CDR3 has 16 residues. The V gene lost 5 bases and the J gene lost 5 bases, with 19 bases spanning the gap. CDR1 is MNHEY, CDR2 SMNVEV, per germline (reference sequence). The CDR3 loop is CASSPGSVHPDQPQHF. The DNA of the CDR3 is TGTGCCAGCAGTCCAGGGTCAGTCCACCCGGATCAGCCCCAGCATTTT.

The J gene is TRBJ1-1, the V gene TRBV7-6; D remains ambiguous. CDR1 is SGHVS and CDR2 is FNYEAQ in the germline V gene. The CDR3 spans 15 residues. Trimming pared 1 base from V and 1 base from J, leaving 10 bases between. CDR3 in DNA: TGTGCCAGCAGCTTAGGCGTTTCAGGGAACACTGAAGCTTTCTTT. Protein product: CASSLGVSGNTEAFF.

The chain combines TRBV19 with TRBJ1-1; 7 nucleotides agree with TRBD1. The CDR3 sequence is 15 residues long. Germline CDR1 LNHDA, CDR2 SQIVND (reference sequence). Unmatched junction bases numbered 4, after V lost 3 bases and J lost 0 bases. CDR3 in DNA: TGTGCCAGTAGTATGGGACAGACGCTGAACACTGAAGCTTTCTTT. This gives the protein CASSMGQTLNTEAFF.

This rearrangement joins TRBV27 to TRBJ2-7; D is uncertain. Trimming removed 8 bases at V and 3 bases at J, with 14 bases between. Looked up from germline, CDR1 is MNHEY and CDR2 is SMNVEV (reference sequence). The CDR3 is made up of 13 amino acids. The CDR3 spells CASALGHYYEQYF. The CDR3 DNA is TGTGCCAGCGCTCTAGGCCACTACTACGAGCAGTACTTC.

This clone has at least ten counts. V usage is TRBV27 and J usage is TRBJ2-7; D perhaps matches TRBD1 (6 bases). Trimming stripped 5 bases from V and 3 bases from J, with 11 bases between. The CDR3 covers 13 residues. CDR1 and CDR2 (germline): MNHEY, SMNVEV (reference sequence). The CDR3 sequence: CASSTGQNYEQYF. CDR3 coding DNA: TGTGCCAGCAGTACCGGACAGAACTACGAGCAGTACTTC.

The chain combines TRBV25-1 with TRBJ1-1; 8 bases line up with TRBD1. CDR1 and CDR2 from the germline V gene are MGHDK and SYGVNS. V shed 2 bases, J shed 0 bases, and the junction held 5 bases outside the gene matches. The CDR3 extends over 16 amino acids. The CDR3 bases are TGTGCCAGCAGTGAAAGGGACAGGCTCTTGAACACTGAAGCTTTCTTT. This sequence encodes CASSERDRLLNTEAFF.

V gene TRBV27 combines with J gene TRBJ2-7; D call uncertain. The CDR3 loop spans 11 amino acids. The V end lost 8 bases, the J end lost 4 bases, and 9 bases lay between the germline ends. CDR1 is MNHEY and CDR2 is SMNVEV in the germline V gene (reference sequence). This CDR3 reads CASVFGYEQYF. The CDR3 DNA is TGTGCCAGCGTCTTCGGGTACGAGCAGTACTTC.

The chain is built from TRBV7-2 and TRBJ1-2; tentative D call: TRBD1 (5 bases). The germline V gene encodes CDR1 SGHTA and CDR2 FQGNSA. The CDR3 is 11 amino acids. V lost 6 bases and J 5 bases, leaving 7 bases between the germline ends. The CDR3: CASSRQYGYTF. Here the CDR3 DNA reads TGTGCCAGCAGTCGACAGTATGGCTACACCTTC.

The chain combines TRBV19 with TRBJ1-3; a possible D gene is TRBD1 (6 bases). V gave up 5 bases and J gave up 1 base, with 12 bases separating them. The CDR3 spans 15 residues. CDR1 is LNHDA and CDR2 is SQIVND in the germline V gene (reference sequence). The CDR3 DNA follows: TGTGCCAGTAGTCGAACGCAGGGGTCTGGAAACACCATATATTTT. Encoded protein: CASSRTQGSGNTIYF. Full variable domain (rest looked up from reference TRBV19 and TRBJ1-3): DGGITQSPKYLFRKEGQNVTLSCEQNLNHDAMYWYRQDPGQGLRLIYYSQIVNDFQKGDIAEGYSVSREKKESFPLTVTSAQKNPTAFYLCASSRTQGSGNTIYFGEGSWLTVV.

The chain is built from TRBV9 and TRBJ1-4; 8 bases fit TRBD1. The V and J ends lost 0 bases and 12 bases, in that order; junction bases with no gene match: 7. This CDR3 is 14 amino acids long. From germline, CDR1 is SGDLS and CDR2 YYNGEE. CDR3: CASSVAVGQGELFF. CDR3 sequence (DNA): TGTGCCAGCAGCGTAGCTGTAGGACAGGGTGAACTGTTTTTT.

CDR3 nucleotide sequence: TGCGCCAGCAGCTATAGGACAGCCCGGCGTGGGGCCAACGTCCTGACTTTC. Translated: CASSYRTARRGANVLTF. The V call is TRBV5-1, the J call TRBJ2-6; weak D call: TRBD1 (6 bases). Germline CDR1 SGHRS, CDR2 YFSETQ. The CDR3 spans 17 residues. The V end was cut by 3 bases, the J end by 3 bases, with 16 bases between.

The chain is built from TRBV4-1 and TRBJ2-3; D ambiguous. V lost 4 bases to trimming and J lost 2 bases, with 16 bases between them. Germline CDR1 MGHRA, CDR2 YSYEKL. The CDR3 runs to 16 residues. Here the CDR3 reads CASSPVGRRNTDTQYF. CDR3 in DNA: TGCGCCAGCAGCCCCGTTGGGCGACGCAACACAGATACGCAGTATTTT.

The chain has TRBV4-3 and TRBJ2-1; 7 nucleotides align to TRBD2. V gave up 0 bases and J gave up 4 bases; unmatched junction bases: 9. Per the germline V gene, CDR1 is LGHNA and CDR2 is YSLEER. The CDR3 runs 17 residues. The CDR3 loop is CASSQDFSSGGYNEQFF. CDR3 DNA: TGCGCCAGCAGCCAAGATTTTTCTAGCGGAGGTTACAATGAGCAGTTCTTC.

CDR3: CASSLGRGTGTNEKLFF. The CDR3 coding sequence is TGTGCCAGCAGCTTGGGCCGGGGAACTGGAACTAATGAAAAACTGTTTTTT. This rearrangement joins TRBV5-6 to TRBJ1-4; unclear D gene. CDR1 and CDR2 (germline): SGHDT, YYEEEE. The CDR3 length is 17 residues. Trimming shortened V by 0 bases and J by 1 base, and 13 bases separated the two germline ends.

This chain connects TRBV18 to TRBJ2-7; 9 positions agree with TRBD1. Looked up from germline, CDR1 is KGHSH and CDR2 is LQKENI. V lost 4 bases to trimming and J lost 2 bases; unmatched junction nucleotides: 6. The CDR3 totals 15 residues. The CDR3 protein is CASSRRQGGTYEQYF. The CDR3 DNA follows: TGTGCCAGCTCACGGAGACAGGGGGGTACCTACGAGCAGTACTTC.

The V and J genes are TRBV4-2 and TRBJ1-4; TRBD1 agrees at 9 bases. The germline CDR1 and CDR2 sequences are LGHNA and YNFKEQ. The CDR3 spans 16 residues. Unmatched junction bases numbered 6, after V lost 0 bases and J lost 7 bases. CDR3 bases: TGTGCCAGCAGCCAAGAAAGGGGACAGGGCTTTGAAAAACTGTTTTTT. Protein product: CASSQERGQGFEKLFF.

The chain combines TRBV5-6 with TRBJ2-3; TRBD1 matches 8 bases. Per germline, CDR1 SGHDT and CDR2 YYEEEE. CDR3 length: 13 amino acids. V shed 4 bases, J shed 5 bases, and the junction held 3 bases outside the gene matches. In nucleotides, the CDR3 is TGTGCCAGCAGCCTCGGGACAGGAGATACGCAGTATTTT. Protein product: CASSLGTGDTQYF. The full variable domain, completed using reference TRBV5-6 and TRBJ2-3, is DAGVTQSPTHLIKTRGQQVTLRCSPKSGHDTVSWYQQALGQGPQFIFQYYEEEERQRGNFPDRFSGHQFPNYSSELNVNALLLGDSALYLCASSLGTGDTQYFGPGTRLTVL.

The CDR3 nucleotides are TGTGCCAGCAGGGCACAGGGCGATGGTGAGCAGTTCTTC. This sequence encodes CASRAQGDGEQFF. The V and J genes are TRBV6-1 and TRBJ2-1; tentatively, D is TRBD1 (6 bases). CDR3 length equals 13 residues. Trimming cost V 6 bases and J 9 bases, with 15 bases left between them. CDR1 MNHNS and CDR2 SASEGT come from the germline V gene.

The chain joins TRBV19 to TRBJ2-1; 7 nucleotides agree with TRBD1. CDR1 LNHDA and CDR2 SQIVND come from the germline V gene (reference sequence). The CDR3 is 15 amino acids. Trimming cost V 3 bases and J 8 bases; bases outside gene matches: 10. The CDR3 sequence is CASSITSDREHEQFF. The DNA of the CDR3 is TGTGCCAGTAGTATTACATCAGACAGGGAGCATGAGCAGTTCTTC. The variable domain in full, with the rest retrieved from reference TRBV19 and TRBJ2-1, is DGGITQSPKYLFRKEGQNVTLSCEQNLNHDAMYWYRQDPGQGLRLIYYSQIVNDFQKGDIAEGYSVSREKKESFPLTVTSAQKNPTAFYLCASSITSDREHEQFFGPGTRLTVL.

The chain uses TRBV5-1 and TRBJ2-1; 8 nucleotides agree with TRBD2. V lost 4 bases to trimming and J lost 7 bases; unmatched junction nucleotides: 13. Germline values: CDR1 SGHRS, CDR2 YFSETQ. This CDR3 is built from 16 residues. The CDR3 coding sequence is TGCGCCAGCAGCGACGGGAGGGGGGGCATTCCTAATGAGCAGTTCTTC. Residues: CASSDGRGGIPNEQFF.